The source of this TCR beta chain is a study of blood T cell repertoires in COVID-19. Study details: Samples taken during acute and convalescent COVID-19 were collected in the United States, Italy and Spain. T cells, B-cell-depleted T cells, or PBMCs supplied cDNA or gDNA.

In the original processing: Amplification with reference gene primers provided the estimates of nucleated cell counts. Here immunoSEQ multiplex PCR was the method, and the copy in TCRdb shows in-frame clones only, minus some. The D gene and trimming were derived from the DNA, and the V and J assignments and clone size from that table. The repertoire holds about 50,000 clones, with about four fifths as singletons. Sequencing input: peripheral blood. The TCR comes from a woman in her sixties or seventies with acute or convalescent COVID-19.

CDR3 sequence (DNA): TGTGCCAGCTCACCCCAGCTTGGGGAGGAAGCTTTCTTT. Translating gives CASSPQLGEEAFF. The chain is built from TRBV18 and TRBJ1-1; D unresolved. This CDR3 spans 13 amino acids. Per germline, CDR1 KGHSH and CDR2 LQKENI. Trimming stripped 3 bases from V and 8 bases from J, with 13 bases between.